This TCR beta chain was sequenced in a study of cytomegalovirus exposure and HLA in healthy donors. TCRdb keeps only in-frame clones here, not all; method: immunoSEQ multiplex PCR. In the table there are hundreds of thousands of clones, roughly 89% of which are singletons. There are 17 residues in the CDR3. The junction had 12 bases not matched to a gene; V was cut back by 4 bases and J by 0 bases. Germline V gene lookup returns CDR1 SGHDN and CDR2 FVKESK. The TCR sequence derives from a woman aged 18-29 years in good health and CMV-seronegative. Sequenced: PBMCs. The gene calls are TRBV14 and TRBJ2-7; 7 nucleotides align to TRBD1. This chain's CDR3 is CASSPFSGTAYSYEQYF. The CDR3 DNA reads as TGTGCCAGCAGCCCTTTCTCAGGGACAGCCTACTCCTACGAGCAGTACTTC.